This T cell receptor (beta chain) was obtained from a study of blood T cell repertoires in COVID-19. For the study at large: Sites across the United States, Italy and Spain contributed samples from acute and convalescent COVID-19. The analysed material was cDNA or gDNA that came from T cells, B-cell-depleted T cells, or PBMCs.

In the authors' workflow: Amplifying reference gene primers gave estimates of nucleated cell counts. Sequencing was performed with immunoSEQ multiplex PCR; in TCRdb, only in-frame clones are kept and a portion is missing. The V and J calls and clone size were taken over from that table, and D and trimming were inferred from the DNA. This sample has approximately 300,000 clones; 70% to 90% occur once, and the top ten carry 4% to 5%. V lost 3 bases, J lost 0 bases, and 6 bases lay in between. This CDR3 has 13 residues. The germline CDR1 and CDR2 sequences are KGHSH and LQKENI. On this clone: This CDR3 is also generated by other DNA sequences in the sample.

The chain employs TRBV18 and TRBJ2-7; D not certain. The sequenced sample was peripheral blood. This TCR was sampled from a woman aged 50 to 60 with active or convalescent COVID-19. CDR3 loop: CASSPPSSYEQYF. CDR3 nucleotide sequence: TGTGCCAGCTCACCGCCTAGCTCCTACGAGCAGTACTTC.